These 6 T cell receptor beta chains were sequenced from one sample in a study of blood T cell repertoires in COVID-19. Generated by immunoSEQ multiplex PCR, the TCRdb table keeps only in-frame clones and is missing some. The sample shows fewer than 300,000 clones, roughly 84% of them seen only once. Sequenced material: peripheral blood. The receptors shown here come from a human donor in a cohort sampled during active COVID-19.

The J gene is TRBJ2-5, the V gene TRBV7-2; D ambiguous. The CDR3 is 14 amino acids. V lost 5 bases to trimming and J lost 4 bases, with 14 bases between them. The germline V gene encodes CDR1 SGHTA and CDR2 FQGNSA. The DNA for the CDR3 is TGTGCCAGCAGCCGCGCGCTGTTTGGAGAGACCCAGTACTTC. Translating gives CASSRALFGETQYF. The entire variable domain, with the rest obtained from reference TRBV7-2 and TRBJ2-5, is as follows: GAGVSQSPSNKVTEKGKDVELRCDPISGHTALYWYRQSLGQGLEFLIYFQGNSAPDKSGLPSDRFSAERTGGSVSTLTIQRTQQEDSAVYLCASSRALFGETQYFGPGTRLLVL.

The CDR3 nucleotides are TGTGCCAGCAGTTTCCTGGGGCCTGGAGGGAATTCACCCCTCCACTTT. Translation gives CASSFLGPGGNSPLHF. The genes are TRBV28 and TRBJ1-6, with D possibly TRBD1 on 5 matching bases. The CDR3 extends over 16 amino acids. Looked up from germline, CDR1 is MDHEN and CDR2 is SYDVKM. Trimming took off 3 bases at V and 7 bases at J, with 16 bases between the two ends.

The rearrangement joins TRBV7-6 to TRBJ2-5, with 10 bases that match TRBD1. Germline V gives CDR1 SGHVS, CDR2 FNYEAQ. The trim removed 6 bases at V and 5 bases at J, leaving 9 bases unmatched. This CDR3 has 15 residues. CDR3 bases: TGTGCCAGCAGTTATTACGGACAGGGGGGGGAGACCCAGTACTTC. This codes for CASSYYGQGGETQYF.

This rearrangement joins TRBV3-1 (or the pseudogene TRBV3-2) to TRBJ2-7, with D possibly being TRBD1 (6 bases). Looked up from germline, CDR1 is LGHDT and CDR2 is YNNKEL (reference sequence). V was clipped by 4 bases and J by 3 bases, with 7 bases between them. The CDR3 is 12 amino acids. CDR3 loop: CASSRGLYEQYF. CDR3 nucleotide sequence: TGTGCCAGCAGCCGGGGGCTCTACGAGCAGTACTTC.

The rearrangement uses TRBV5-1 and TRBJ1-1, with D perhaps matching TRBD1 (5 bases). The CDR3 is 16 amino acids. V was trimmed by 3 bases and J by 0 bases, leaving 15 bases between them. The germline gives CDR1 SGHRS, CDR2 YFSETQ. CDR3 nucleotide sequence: TGCGCCAGCAGCTCGGCGACAGCGCTTATGAACACTGAAGCTTTCTTT. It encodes CASSSATALMNTEAFF.

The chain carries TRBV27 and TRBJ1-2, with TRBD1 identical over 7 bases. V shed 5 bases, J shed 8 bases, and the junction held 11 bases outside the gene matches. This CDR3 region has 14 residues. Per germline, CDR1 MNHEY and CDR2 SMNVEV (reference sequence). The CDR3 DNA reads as TGTGCCAGCAGTACACGGGACAGACGGAACGGCTACACCTTC. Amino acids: CASSTRDRRNGYTF.